These 13 T cell receptor beta chains share one sample of origin, sequenced in a study of blood T cell repertoires in COVID-19. Produced via immunoSEQ multiplex PCR; TCRdb's table is partial and in-frame only. The data hold about 200,000 clones, with approximately 86% observed a single time. The source material was PBMCs or T cells enriched from blood (not recorded which). The receptors shown here come from a middle-aged woman with acute COVID-19.

This rearrangement joins TRBV7-9 to TRBJ2-7, with TRBD2 identical over 11 bases. The CDR3 runs 16 residues. The germline V gene has CDR1 SEHNR and CDR2 FQNEAQ (reference sequence). J gave up 0 bases and V 3 bases, and 4 bases lay outside the gene matches. CDR3 nucleotides: TGTGCCAGCAGCTTCCTAGCGGGAGGCCCCTCCTACGAGCAGTACTTC. Translated, it gives CASSFLAGGPSYEQYF.

This chain uses TRBV5-4 with TRBJ2-7; 9 bases match TRBD1. This CDR3 is built from 16 residues. V shed 0 bases and J 2 bases; nucleotides not matched to a gene: 6. Germline V gene data show CDR1 as SGHNT and CDR2 as YYREEE (reference sequence). The chain's CDR3 is CASSLGGTGITYEQYF. In nucleotides, the CDR3 is TGTGCCAGCAGCTTGGGGGGGACAGGGATCACCTACGAGCAGTACTTC.

The chain employs TRBV5-8 and TRBJ1-5; 8 bases agree with TRBD1. The germline CDR1 and CDR2 sequences are SGHTS and YDEGEE. This CDR3 comprises 15 residues. V dropped 4 bases and J dropped 4; count of bases not matched to a gene: 7. CDR3 sequence (DNA): TGTGCCAGCAGCCCGGGACAGGTAGGGAATCAGCCCCAGCATTTT. This encodes CASSPGQVGNQPQHF.

The chain links TRBV28 to TRBJ1-5; D remains unclear. V lost 3 bases and J lost 1, with 13 bases in between. Germline CDR1 MDHEN, CDR2 SYDVKM. The CDR3 consists of 16 residues. The CDR3: CASSFRGIMSNQPQHF. The CDR3 coding sequence is TGTGCCAGCAGTTTCCGAGGGATTATGAGCAATCAGCCCCAGCATTTT.

This chain joins TRBV19 and TRBJ1-6; tentatively, D is TRBD1 (5 bases). V lost 7 bases to trimming and J lost 6 bases, with 19 bases between them. This CDR3 region has 16 residues. The germline V gene encodes CDR1 LNHDA and CDR2 SQIVND (reference sequence). CDR3 sequence: CASNPGPGKPNSPLHF. The CDR3, as DNA: TGTGCCAGTAACCCTGGACCAGGGAAGCCTAATTCACCCCTCCACTTT.

V and J are TRBV4-1 and TRBJ2-2, with 9 bases aligning to TRBD1. The CDR3 spans 15 residues. The germline V gene encodes CDR1 MGHRA and CDR2 YSYEKL. The trim removed 4 bases at V and 1 base at J, leaving 1 base unmatched. The CDR3 nucleotides are TGCGCCAGCAGCCTGGGACAGGGGAACACCGGGGAGCTGTTTTTT. This encodes CASSLGQGNTGELFF.

The CDR3 region has the DNA TGTGCCAGCAGCTTACGGAGGGAGACCCAGTACTTC. Translation gives CASSLRRETQYF. The chain carries TRBV7-9 and TRBJ2-5; D is possibly TRBD2 (5 bases). Germline V gene data show CDR1 as SEHNR and CDR2 as FQNEAQ (reference sequence). With 2 bases removed from V and 5 bases from J, the gap between germline ends came to 6 bases. This CDR3 spans 12 amino acids.

This chain connects TRBV10-2 to TRBJ2-2, with 8 bases fitting TRBD1. Unmatched junction bases numbered 6, after V lost 6 bases and J lost 0 bases. Germline lookup yields CDR1 WSHSY and CDR2 SAAADI. This CDR3 region has 16 residues. The CDR3 coding sequence is TGCGCCAGCAGCCTCCGGACAGGGACGAACACCGGGGAGCTGTTTTTT. Translated: CASSLRTGTNTGELFF.

V and J are TRBV14 and TRBJ2-3; D is possibly TRBD2 (6 bases). Germline loops: CDR1 SGHDN, CDR2 FVKESK. This CDR3 is 16 amino acids long. V lost 4 bases to trimming and J lost 0 bases, with 14 bases between them. CDR3 residues: CASSLRYLASTDTQYF. The CDR3 coding sequence is TGTGCCAGCAGCCTCCGATACCTAGCGAGCACAGATACGCAGTATTTT.

This chain joins TRBV24-1 and TRBJ1-2; D is possibly TRBD1 (5 bases). V lost 5 bases and J lost 6, with 24 bases in between. The CDR3 totals 17 residues. CDR1 KGHDR and CDR2 SFDVKD come from the germline V gene. The CDR3 DNA is TGTGCCACCAGTGGGGGGGGTCCTTGGACGGACGATAATGGCTACACCTTC. Translated, it gives CATSGGGPWTDDNGYTF.

Comment on this clone: The junction does not match germline at one end; this may be a read error. This chain uses TRBV6-5 with TRBJ2-7; possibly TRBD1 for D (7 bases). CDR1 is MNHEY and CDR2 is SVGAGI in the germline V gene. The CDR3 runs 13 residues. The CDR3 DNA reads TGTGCCACCAGTCAGGGGGGCCTATACGAGCAGTACTTC. It encodes CATSQGGLYEQYF.

This clone came up a few times. The V and J genes are TRBV7-9 and TRBJ2-7; TRBD1 matches 9 bases. Germline trimming cut 4 bases from V and 3 bases from J; bases unmatched to any gene: 7. Germline-derived CDR1 and CDR2 are SEHNR and FQNEAQ (reference sequence). The CDR3 runs 15 residues. The DNA of the CDR3 is TGTGCCAGCAGCTCTTGGGGACAGGGAAACTACGAGCAGTACTTC. It encodes CASSSWGQGNYEQYF.

Only a few counts were recorded for this clone. V and J are TRBV27 and TRBJ2-7, with 10 bases aligning to TRBD1. Germline V gives CDR1 MNHEY, CDR2 SMNVEV (reference sequence). Trimming at V came to 4 bases and at J to 2 bases, leaving 5 bases not matched to a gene. CDR3 length equals 15 residues. This chain's CDR3 is CASSWRGTGAYEQYF. Written as DNA, the CDR3 is TGTGCCAGCAGTTGGCGAGGGACAGGGGCCTACGAGCAGTACTTC.